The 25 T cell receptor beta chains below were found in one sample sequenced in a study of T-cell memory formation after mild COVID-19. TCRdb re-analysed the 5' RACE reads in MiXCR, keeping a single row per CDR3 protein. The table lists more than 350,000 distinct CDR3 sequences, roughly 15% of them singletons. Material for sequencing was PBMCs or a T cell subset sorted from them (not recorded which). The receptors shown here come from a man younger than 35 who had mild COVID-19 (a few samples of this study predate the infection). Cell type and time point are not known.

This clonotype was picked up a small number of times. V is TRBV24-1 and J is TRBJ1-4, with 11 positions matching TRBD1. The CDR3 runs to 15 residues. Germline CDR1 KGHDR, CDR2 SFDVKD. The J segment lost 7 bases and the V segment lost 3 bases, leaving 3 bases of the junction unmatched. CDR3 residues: CATSDPGQGVEKLFF. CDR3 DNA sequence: TGTGCCACCAGTGATCCGGGACAGGGGGTTGAAAAACTGTTTTTT.

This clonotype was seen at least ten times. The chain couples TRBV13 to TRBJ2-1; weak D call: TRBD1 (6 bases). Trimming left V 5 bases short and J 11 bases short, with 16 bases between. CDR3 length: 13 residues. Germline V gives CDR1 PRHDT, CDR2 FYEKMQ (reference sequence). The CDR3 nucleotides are TGTGCCAGCAGCCTCCAAGAAGACAGGAAGCAGTTCTTC. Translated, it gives CASSLQEDRKQFF.

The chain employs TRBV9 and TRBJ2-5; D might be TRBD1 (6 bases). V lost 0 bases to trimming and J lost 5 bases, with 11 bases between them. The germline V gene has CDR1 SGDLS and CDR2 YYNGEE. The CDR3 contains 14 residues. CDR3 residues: CASSVAQGGETQYF. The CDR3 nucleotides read TGTGCCAGCAGCGTAGCACAGGGTGGCGAGACCCAGTACTTC.

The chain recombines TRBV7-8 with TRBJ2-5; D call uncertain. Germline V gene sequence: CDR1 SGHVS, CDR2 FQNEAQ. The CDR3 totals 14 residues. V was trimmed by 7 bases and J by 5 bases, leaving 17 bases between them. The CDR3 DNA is TGTGCCAGCACCCAGCAGGCTAGGCGGGAGACCCAGTACTTC. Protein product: CASTQQARRETQYF.

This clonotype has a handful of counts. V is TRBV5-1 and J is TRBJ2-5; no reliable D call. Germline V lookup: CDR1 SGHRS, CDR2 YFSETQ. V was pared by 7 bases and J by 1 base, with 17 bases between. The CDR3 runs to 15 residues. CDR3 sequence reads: CASRNDHGSQETQYF. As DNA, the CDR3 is TGCGCCAGCCGAAACGACCACGGGTCCCAAGAGACCCAGTACTTC.

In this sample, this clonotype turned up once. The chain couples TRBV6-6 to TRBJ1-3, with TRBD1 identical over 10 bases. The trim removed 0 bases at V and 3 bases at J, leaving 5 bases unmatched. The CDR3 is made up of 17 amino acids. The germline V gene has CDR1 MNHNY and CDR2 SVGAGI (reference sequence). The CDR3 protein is CASSYSSGTGVGNTIYF. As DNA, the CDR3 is TGTGCCAGCAGTTACTCTTCCGGGACAGGGGTTGGAAACACCATATATTTT.

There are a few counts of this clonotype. CDR3 DNA sequence: TGTGCCAGCAGCTACCGCAGGGGAAGGGAGACCCAGTACTTC. This codes for CASSYRRGRETQYF. The chain has TRBV7-2 and TRBJ2-5, with a possible D match to TRBD1 (6 bases). Germline CDR1 reads SGHTA; CDR2 reads FQGNSA. This CDR3 spans 14 amino acids. The germline V and J ends were trimmed by 4 bases and 5 bases, with 14 bases remaining between them.

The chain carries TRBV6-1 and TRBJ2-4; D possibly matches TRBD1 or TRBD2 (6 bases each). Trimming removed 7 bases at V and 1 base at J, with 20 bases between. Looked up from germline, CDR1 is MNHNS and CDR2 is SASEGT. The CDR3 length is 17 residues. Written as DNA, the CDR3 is TGTGCCAGCACCGGAGGGGACACGAACCTGGCCAAAAACATTCAGTACTTC. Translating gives CASTGGDTNLAKNIQYF.

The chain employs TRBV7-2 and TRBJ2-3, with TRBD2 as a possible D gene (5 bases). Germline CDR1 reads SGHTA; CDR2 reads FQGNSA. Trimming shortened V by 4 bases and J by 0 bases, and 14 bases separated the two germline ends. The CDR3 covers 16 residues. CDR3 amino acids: CASSWAGVGSTDTQYF. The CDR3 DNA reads TGTGCCAGCAGCTGGGCGGGTGTGGGTAGCACAGATACGCAGTATTTT. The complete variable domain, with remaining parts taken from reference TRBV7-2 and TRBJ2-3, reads GAGVSQSPSNKVTEKGKDVELRCDPISGHTALYWYRQSLGQGLEFLIYFQGNSAPDKSGLPSDRFSAERTGGSVSTLTIQRTQQEDSAVYLCASSWAGVGSTDTQYFGPGTRLTVL.

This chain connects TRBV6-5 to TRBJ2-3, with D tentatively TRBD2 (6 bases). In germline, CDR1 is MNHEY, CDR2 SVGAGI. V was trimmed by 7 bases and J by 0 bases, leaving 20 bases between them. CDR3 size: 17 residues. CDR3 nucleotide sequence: TGTGCCAGCAATCCCTCCGGGACTTTTACTAGCACAGATACGCAGTATTTT. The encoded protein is CASNPSGTFTSTDTQYF.

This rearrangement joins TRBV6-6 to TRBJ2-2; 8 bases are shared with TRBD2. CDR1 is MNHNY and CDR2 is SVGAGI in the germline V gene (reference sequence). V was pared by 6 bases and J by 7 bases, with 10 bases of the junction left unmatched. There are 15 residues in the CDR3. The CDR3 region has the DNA TGTGCCAGCAGACCGTCCCGGCGGGGGGACGGGGAGCTGTTTTTT. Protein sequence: CASRPSRRGDGELFF.

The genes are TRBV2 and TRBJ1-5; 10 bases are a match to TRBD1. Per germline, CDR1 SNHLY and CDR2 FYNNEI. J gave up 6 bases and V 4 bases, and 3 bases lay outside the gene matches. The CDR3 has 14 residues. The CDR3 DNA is TGTGCCAGCAGTGCCGGGACAGGGGCTCAGCCCCAGCATTTT. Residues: CASSAGTGAQPQHF.

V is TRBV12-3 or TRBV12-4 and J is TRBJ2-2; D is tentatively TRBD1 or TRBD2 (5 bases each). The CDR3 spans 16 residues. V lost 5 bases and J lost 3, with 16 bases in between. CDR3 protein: CASSPRLRGDTGELFF. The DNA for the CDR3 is TGTGCCAGCAGTCCCCGGTTACGGGGCGACACCGGGGAGCTGTTTTTT.

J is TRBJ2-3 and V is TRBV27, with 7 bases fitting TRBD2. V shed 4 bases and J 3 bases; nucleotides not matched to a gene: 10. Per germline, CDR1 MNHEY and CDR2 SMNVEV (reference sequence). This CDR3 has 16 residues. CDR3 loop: CASSSPWGDYTDTQYF. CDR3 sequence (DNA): TGTGCCAGCAGTTCACCATGGGGGGACTATACAGATACGCAGTATTTT.

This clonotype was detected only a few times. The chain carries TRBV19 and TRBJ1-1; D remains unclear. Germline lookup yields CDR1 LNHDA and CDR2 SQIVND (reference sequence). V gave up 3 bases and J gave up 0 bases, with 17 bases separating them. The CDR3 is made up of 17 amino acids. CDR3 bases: TGTGCCAGTAGTATCGGGAGGGCCCATGCCCTGAACACTGAAGCTTTCTTT. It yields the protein CASSIGRAHALNTEAFF.

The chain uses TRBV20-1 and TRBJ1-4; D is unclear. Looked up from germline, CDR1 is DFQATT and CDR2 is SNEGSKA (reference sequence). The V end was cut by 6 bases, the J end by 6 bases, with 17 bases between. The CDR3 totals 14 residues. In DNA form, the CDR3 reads TGCAGTGCCCCTGCCCCGGGTCGGTATGAAAAACTGTTTTTT. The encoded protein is CSAPAPGRYEKLFF.

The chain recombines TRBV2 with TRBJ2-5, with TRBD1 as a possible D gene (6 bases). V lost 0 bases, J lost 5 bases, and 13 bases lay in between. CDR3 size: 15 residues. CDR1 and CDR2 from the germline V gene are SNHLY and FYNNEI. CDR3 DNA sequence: TGTGCCAGCAGTGAAGCGGCAGGGGCAGGCGAGACCCAGTACTTC. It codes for CASSEAAGAGETQYF. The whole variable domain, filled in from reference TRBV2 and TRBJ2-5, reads EPEVTQTPSHQVTQMGQEVILRCVPISNHLYFYWYRQILGQKVEFLVSFYNNEISEKSEIFDDQFSVERPDGSNFTLKIRSTKLEDSAMYFCASSEAAGAGETQYFGPGTRLLVL.

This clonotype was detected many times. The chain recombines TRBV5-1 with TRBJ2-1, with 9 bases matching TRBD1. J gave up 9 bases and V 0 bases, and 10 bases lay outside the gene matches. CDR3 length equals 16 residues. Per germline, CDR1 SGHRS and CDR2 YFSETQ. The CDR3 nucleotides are TGCGCCAGCAGCTTGGTTCGGGACAGGGTAAGCGGTGAGCAGTTCTTC. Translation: CASSLVRDRVSGEQFF. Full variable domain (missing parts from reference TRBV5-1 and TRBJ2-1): KAGVTQTPRYLIKTRGQQVTLSCSPISGHRSVSWYQQTPGQGLQFLFEYFSETQRNKGNFPGRFSGRQFSNSRSEMNVSTLELGDSALYLCASSLVRDRVSGEQFFGPGTRLTVL.

CDR3 sequence reads: CASTLGGGSNGELFF. DNA of the CDR3: TGTGCCAGCACCCTGGGGGGGGGTAGCAACGGGGAGCTGTTTTTT. The V and J genes are TRBV6-6 and TRBJ2-2, with 7 nucleotides matching TRBD2. Germline V gives CDR1 MNHNY, CDR2 SVGAGI (reference sequence). Trimming removed 7 bases from V and 7 bases from J; junction bases left unmatched: 12. The CDR3 is made up of 15 amino acids.

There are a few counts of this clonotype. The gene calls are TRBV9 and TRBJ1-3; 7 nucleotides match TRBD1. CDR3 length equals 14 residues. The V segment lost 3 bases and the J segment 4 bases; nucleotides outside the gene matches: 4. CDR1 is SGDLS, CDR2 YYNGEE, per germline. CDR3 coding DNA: TGTGCCAGCAGCGCCGACAGGGCCGGAAACACCATATATTTT. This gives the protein CASSADRAGNTIYF.

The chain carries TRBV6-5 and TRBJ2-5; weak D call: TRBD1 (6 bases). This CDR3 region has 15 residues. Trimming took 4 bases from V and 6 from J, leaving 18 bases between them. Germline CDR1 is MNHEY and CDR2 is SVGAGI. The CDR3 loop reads CASSSFWGQGKTQYF. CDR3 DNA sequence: TGTGCCAGCAGTTCCTTCTGGGGGCAGGGAAAGACCCAGTACTTC.

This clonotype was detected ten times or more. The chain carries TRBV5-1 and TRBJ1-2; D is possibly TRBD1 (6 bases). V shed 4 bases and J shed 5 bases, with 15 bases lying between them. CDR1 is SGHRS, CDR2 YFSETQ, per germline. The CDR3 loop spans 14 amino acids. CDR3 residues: CASSPGGATYGYTF. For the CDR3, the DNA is TGCGCCAGCAGCCCGGGGGGGGCCACTTATGGCTACACCTTC.

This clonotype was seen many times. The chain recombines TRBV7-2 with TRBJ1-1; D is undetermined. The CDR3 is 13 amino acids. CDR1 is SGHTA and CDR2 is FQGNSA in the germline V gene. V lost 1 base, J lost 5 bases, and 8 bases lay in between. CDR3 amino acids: CASSLVLGTEAFF. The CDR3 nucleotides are TGTGCCAGCAGCTTAGTACTGGGGACTGAAGCTTTCTTT.

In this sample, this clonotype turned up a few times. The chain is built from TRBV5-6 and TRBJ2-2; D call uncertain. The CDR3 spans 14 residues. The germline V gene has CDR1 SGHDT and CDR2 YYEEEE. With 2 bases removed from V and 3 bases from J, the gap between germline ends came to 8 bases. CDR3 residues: CASSFLADTGELFF. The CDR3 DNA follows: TGTGCCAGCAGCTTTTTAGCCGACACCGGGGAGCTGTTTTTT.

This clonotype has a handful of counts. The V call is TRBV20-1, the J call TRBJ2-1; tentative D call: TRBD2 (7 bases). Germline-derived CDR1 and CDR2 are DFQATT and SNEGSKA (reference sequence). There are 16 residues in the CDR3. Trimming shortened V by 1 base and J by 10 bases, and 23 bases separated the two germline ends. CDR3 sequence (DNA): TGCAGTGCTAGAGGAGCGCTTGGGGGGGCCAAGCCGGAGCAGTTCTTC. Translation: CSARGALGGAKPEQFF.